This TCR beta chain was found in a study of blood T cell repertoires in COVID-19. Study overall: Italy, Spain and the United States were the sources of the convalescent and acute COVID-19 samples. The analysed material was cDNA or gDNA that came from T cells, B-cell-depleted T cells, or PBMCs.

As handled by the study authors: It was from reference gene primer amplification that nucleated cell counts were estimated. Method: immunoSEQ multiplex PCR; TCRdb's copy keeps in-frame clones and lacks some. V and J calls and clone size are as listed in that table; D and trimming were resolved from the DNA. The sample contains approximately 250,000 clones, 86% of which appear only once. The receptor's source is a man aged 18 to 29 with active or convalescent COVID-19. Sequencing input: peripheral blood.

The CDR3 DNA is TGTGCCAGCGCCCCGGAGGACAGCCTCTCCTACGAGCAGTACTTC. Encoded protein: CASAPEDSLSYEQYF. V and J are TRBV27 and TRBJ2-7, with D possibly matching TRBD1 (6 bases). From germline, CDR1 is MNHEY and CDR2 SMNVEV (reference sequence). Between the trimmed V and J ends, which lost 8 bases and 0 bases, there was a span of 17 bases. The CDR3 runs to 15 residues.